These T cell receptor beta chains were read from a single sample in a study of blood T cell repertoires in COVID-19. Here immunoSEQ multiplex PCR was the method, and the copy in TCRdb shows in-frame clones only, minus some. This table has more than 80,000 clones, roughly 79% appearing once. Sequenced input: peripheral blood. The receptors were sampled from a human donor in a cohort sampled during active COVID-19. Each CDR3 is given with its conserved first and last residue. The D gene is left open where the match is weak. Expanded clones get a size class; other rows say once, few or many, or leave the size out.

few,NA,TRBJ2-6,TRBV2,CASSEERVLSGANVLTF,TGTGCCAGCAGTGAGGAGCGAGTCCTCTCTGGGGCCAACGTCCTGACTTTC
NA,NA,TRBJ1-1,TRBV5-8,CASVLGGLNTEAFF,TGTGCCAGCGTACTGGGGGGACTGAATACGGAAGCTTTCTTT
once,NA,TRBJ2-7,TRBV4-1,CASSHTSSRSYEQYF,TGCGCCAGCAGCCACACCTCCTCGCGGAGCTACGAGCAGTACTTC
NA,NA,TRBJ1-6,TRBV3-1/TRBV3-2,CASSQVDNLLGSYNSPLHF,TGTGCCAGCAGCCAAGTCGACAACCTTTTGGGCTCCTATAATTCACCCCTCCACTTT
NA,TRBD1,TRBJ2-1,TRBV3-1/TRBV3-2,CASSYSGTVPEQFF,TGTGCCAGCAGCTACTCCGGGACAGTACCTGAGCAGTTCTTC
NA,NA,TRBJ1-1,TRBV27,CASRAGFNTEAFF,TGTGCCAGCAGGGCAGGGTTTAACACTGAAGCTTTCTTT
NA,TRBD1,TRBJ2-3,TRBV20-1,CSARTGGPKYF,TGCAGTGCTAGAACAGGGGGCCCGAAGTATTTT
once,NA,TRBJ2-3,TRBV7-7,CASSPQADTQYF,TGTGCCAGCAGCCCCCAGGCAGATACGCAGTATTTT
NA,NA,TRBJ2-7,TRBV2,CASRYVSYEQYF,TGTGCCAGCCGCTACGTATCCTACGAGCAGTACTTC
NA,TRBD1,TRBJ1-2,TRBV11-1,CASSSPQGRAYGYTF,TGTGCCAGCAGCTCTCCACAGGGGCGGGCCTATGGCTACACCTTC
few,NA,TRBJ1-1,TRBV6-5,CASRQSGLEAFF,TGTGCCAGCAGACAGTCGGGGTTAGAAGCTTTCTTT
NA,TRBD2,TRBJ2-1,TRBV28,CASSFLAGASYNEQFF,TGTGCCAGCAGTTTTCTAGCGGGAGCTTCCTACAATGAGCAGTTCTTC
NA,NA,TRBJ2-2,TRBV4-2,CASSQVSRASTGELFF,TGTGCCAGCAGCCAAGTAAGCAGGGCGAGCACCGGGGAGCTGTTTTTT
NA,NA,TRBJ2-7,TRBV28,CASSTKDSSYEQYF,TGTGCCAGCAGTACTAAGGATAGCTCCTACGAGCAGTACTTC
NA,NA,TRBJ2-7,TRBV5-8,CASSLDGRFGTYEQYF,TGTGCCAGCAGCTTGGACGGTCGTTTTGGGACTTACGAGCAGTACTTC
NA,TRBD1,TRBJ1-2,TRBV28,CASRSQGVDGYTF,TGTGCCAGCAGGAGTCAGGGGGTCGATGGCTACACCTTC
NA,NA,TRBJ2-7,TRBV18,CASSPTGGYEQYF,TGTGCCAGCTCTCCGACCGGGGGCTACGAGCAGTACTTC